This TCR beta chain was captured in a study of T-cell memory formation after mild COVID-19. Findings of the study overall: Clones that contracted from day 15 to 85 had balanced CD4/CD8; later expanders were CD4+ biased. Clones which contracted sat mainly in CM and EM if CD4+, and in EMRA if CD8+. Nothing confirmed that second-wave clones peaking on day 37 were specific for SARS-CoV-2.

Germline loops: CDR1 SNHLY, CDR2 FYNNEI. Trimming removed 6 bases from V and 5 bases from J, with 11 bases in between. CDR3 length: 12 amino acids. A word on this clonotype: The antigen is unknown.

TCRdb re-called the 5' RACE reads with MiXCR, one entry per CDR3 protein. The sample lists around 430,000 distinct CDR3 sequences, about 16% occurring once. The chain joins TRBV2 to TRBJ2-7, with D perhaps TRBD2 (5 bases). Sequenced material: PBMCs or a T cell subset sorted from them (not recorded which). This TCR was sampled from a man aged 18 to 30 who had mild COVID-19 (a few samples of this study predate the infection). Cell type and time point are not known. In nucleotides, the CDR3 is TGTGCCAGCAGGCCGGGAATTGACGAGCAGTACTTC. Translated: CASRPGIDEQYF.